This T cell receptor (beta chain) was obtained from a study of patients and donors after allogeneic stem cell transplantation. TCRdb ran MiXCR on the RT-PCR reads and lists one entry per CDR3 protein. The profile shows 800,000 to 1,000,000 distinct CDR3 sequences, under 20% of them singletons. This CDR3 spans 14 amino acids. With 2 bases clipped from V and 3 bases from J, the junction kept 3 bases outside the gene matches. Germline V gene sequence: CDR1 MNHEY, CDR2 SMNVEV (reference sequence). This clonotype was observed at least ten times. The chain carries TRBV27 and TRBJ1-2, with 7 bases fitting TRBD1. The clonotype originates from a human donor who was either an allogeneic HSCT recipient or a stem cell or donor lymphocyte infusion donor (not recorded which). It is not recorded whose cells these are; they may come from a transplant donor. The sequencing sample was made of blood, either unsorted or a sorted T cell fraction (not recorded which). The CDR3 loop reads CASSLDRADYGYTF. CDR3 in DNA: TGTGCCAGCAGTTTAGACAGGGCGGACTATGGCTACACCTTC.